Reported below is one T cell receptor beta chain. In the original processing: Researchers report that nucleated cell counts were estimated from reference gene primer amplification. Data came from immunoSEQ multiplex PCR; TCRdb stores just in-frame clones and leaves some out. From that table come the V and J calls and clone size; the DNA was used to work out D and trimming. The sample has some 83,000 clones; more than 75% are singletons. The sample is drawn from a study of blood T cell repertoires in COVID-19. On the study more broadly: Samples representing acute and convalescent COVID-19 were sourced from the United States, Italy and Spain. PBMCs, B-cell-depleted T cells, or T cells were the source of the cDNA or gDNA that made up the material.

The sample taken for sequencing was peripheral blood. The sequence came from a human donor in a cohort sampled during active COVID-19.

CDR3 amino acids: CASSQGGGPSSYNEQFF. The CDR3 bases are TGCGCCAGCAGCCAAGGGGGCGGACCAAGCTCCTACAATGAGCAGTTCTTC. The chain combines TRBV4-1 with TRBJ2-1, with D tentatively TRBD1 (5 bases). V lost 1 base and J lost 0, with 13 bases in between. CDR1 MGHRA and CDR2 YSYEKL come from the germline V gene. The CDR3 runs to 17 residues.